Presented here are 27 T cell receptor beta chains from one specimen sequenced in a study of blood T cell repertoires in COVID-19. Generated by immunoSEQ multiplex PCR, the TCRdb table keeps only in-frame clones and is missing some. The table lists around 190,000 clones, less than 85% of them singletons. Sample: peripheral blood. These receptors originate from a human donor in a cohort sampled during active COVID-19.

The gene calls are TRBV27 and TRBJ1-2; 7 bases line up with TRBD1. Germline assignment: CDR1 MNHEY and CDR2 SMNVEV (reference sequence). CDR3 length: 17 amino acids. V lost 5 bases and J lost 2; bases outside the gene matches: 14. The CDR3 spells CASSPPARDSRNYGYTF. For the CDR3, the DNA is TGTGCCAGCAGTCCCCCGGCCCGGGACAGCAGAAACTATGGCTACACCTTC.

Comments on this clone: Different DNA sequences within this sample yield the same CDR3. CDR3 in amino acids: CASSVGGATNEKLFF. The CDR3 nucleotides read TGTGCCAGCAGCGTTGGCGGGGCAACTAATGAAAAACTGTTTTTT. This chain connects TRBV9 to TRBJ1-4; D is unresolved. The V gene's germline CDR1 is SGDLS and CDR2 YYNGEE. This CDR3 comprises 15 residues. V dropped 2 bases and J dropped 0 bases, with 8 bases sitting between them.

The chain carries TRBV6-5 and TRBJ2-7; D ambiguous. The germline V gene has CDR1 MNHEY and CDR2 SVGAGI. Trimming stripped 0 bases from V and 3 bases from J, with 9 bases between. The CDR3 is 14 residues long. CDR3: CASSYSLPVYEQYF. CDR3 nucleotide sequence: TGTGCCAGCAGTTACTCGCTTCCAGTCTACGAGCAGTACTTC.

The rearrangement joins TRBV6-5 to TRBJ2-5, with 9 bases that match TRBD1. The CDR3 is made up of 15 amino acids. V trimming: 6 bases; J trimming: 3 bases; junction bases outside the gene matches: 8. The germline CDR1 and CDR2 sequences are MNHEY and SVGAGI. For the CDR3, the DNA is TGTGCCAGCAGCCAGACGAGGACAGGGGAAGAGACCCAGTACTTC. It codes for CASSQTRTGEETQYF.

J is TRBJ1-2 and V is TRBV18; tentatively, D is TRBD1 (6 bases). V gave up 3 bases and J gave up 5 bases, with 28 bases separating them. The V gene's germline CDR1 is KGHSH and CDR2 LQKENI. The CDR3 covers 19 residues. The CDR3 region is CASSPELHGQKIGWYGYTF. The CDR3 DNA reads TGTGCCAGCTCACCGGAACTTCACGGACAGAAGATAGGATGGTATGGCTACACCTTC.

The chain combines TRBV11-2 with TRBJ1-4; D may be TRBD1 (5 bases). Germline V gives CDR1 SGHAT, CDR2 FQNNGV. V lost 3 bases and J lost 5, with 10 bases in between. The CDR3 sequence is 14 residues long. The CDR3 is CASSFNRINEKLFF. The CDR3 nucleotides are TGTGCCAGCAGCTTCAACAGGATAAATGAAAAACTGTTTTTT.

This chain links TRBV2 with TRBJ1-1, with 10 bases lining up with TRBD1. CDR1 and CDR2 from the germline V gene are SNHLY and FYNNEI. V shed 4 bases, J shed 5 bases, and the junction held 1 base outside the gene matches. This CDR3 region has 13 residues. The CDR3 here is CASSVDRGTEAFF. The CDR3 nucleotides are TGTGCCAGCAGTGTGGACAGGGGGACTGAAGCTTTCTTT.

The chain employs TRBV3-1 (or the pseudogene TRBV3-2) and TRBJ2-3, with D possibly TRBD2 on 6 matching bases. Looked up from germline, CDR1 is LGHDT and CDR2 is YNNKEL (reference sequence). The CDR3 consists of 13 residues. V lost 5 bases and J 2 bases, leaving 8 bases between the germline ends. CDR3 region: CASSSGVTDTQYF. The CDR3, as DNA: TGTGCCAGCAGCTCGGGGGTCACAGATACGCAGTATTTT.

This clone was seen a handful of times. This chain connects TRBV13 to TRBJ1-1; no clear D gene. From germline, CDR1 is PRHDT and CDR2 FYEKMQ (reference sequence). The CDR3 loop spans 13 amino acids. V lost 7 bases to trimming and J lost 7 bases, with 16 bases between them. CDR3 residues: CASKLYLAFEAFF. As DNA, the CDR3 is TGTGCCAGCAAACTTTACCTTGCTTTTGAAGCTTTCTTT. Filled out from reference TRBV13 and TRBJ1-1, the complete variable domain reads AAGVIQSPRHLIKEKRETATLKCYPIPRHDTVYWYQQGPGQDPQFLISFYEKMQSDKGSIPDRFSAQQFSDYHSELNMSSLELGDSALYFCASKLYLAFEAFFGQGTRLTVV.

This chain joins TRBV5-4 and TRBJ2-1, with D perhaps TRBD2 (6 bases). The V end lost 4 bases, the J end lost 1 base, and 12 bases lay between the germline ends. CDR1 and CDR2 (germline): SGHNT, YYREEE (reference sequence). This CDR3 has 15 residues. This CDR3 reads CASSPVGGSYNEQFF. DNA of the CDR3: TGTGCCAGCAGCCCGGTGGGGGGATCCTACAATGAGCAGTTCTTC.

This chain connects TRBV11-3 to TRBJ2-3; D possibly corresponds to TRBD1 (5 bases). CDR1 is SGHNT and CDR2 is YENEEA in the germline V gene. V dropped 3 bases and J dropped 6 bases, with 10 bases sitting between them. The CDR3 totals 13 residues. In nucleotides, the CDR3 is TGTGCCAGCAGCTTTGGGGCCCGCGATACGCAGTATTTT. Amino acid sequence: CASSFGARDTQYF.

The rearrangement uses TRBV7-2 and TRBJ1-1; no clear D gene. CDR3 length: 14 residues. V was cut by 1 base and J by 1 base, with 7 bases left in between. Germline CDR1 is SGHTA and CDR2 is FQGNSA. The CDR3 region has the DNA TGTGCCAGCAGCTTAGGGCGGAGGAACACTGAAGCTTTCTTT. Amino acid sequence: CASSLGRRNTEAFF.

V and J are TRBV4-1 and TRBJ1-1; D is unclear. The germline CDR1 and CDR2 sequences are MGHRA and YSYEKL. The V end lost 3 bases, the J end lost 1 base, and 9 bases lay between the germline ends. CDR3 length equals 14 residues. The CDR3 spells CASSHPPGNTEAFF. The CDR3 DNA sequence: TGCGCCAGCAGCCACCCGCCAGGGAACACTGAAGCTTTCTTT.

The chain uses TRBV23-1 and TRBJ1-2, with a possible D match to TRBD1 (5 bases). TRBV23-1 is reported as an ORF; its role is uncertain. The V end was cut by 2 bases, the J end by 2 bases, with 9 bases between. The CDR3 sequence is 14 residues long. CDR3 nucleotides: TGCGCCAGCAGTCAACTAACAGGAAACTATGGCTACACCTTC. It encodes CASSQLTGNYGYTF.

The chain joins TRBV5-1 to TRBJ2-7; TRBD1 agrees at 11 bases. This CDR3 region has 14 residues. V shed 3 bases and J 4 bases; nucleotides not matched to a gene: 3. Germline V lookup: CDR1 SGHRS, CDR2 YFSETQ. CDR3 sequence: CASSWGQGVYEQYF. The CDR3 DNA follows: TGCGCCAGCAGCTGGGGACAGGGGGTATACGAGCAGTACTTC.

This sequence joins TRBV2 and TRBJ1-4; the D is unclear. The CDR3 is 15 amino acids. The V gene lost 2 bases and the J gene lost 7 bases, with 14 bases spanning the gap. Germline V gives CDR1 SNHLY, CDR2 FYNNEI. Here the CDR3 DNA reads TGTGCCAGCAGTGAACTTACGCCCCCCGGTGAAAAACTGTTTTTT. Amino acids: CASSELTPPGEKLFF. Together with reference TRBV2 and TRBJ1-4, the CDR3 gives the full variable domain: EPEVTQTPSHQVTQMGQEVILRCVPISNHLYFYWYRQILGQKVEFLVSFYNNEISEKSEIFDDQFSVERPDGSNFTLKIRSTKLEDSAMYFCASSELTPPGEKLFFGSGTQLSVL.

In this sample, this clone turned up a few times. V usage is TRBV19 and J usage is TRBJ1-2; TRBD1 is a possible D gene (6 bases). The CDR3 loop spans 15 amino acids. Per the germline V gene, CDR1 is LNHDA and CDR2 is SQIVND (reference sequence). V was clipped by 3 bases and J by 4 bases, with 15 bases between them. The CDR3 coding sequence is TGTGCCAGTAGTATTAGTTCAGGGGACACCTATGGCTACACCTTC. Encoded protein: CASSISSGDTYGYTF.

V and J are TRBV5-1 and TRBJ2-7, with 9 bases matching TRBD2. Looked up from germline, CDR1 is SGHRS and CDR2 is YFSETQ. V lost 2 bases and J lost 1; bases outside the gene matches: 4. The CDR3 totals 15 residues. The CDR3 is CASSFGGGVSYEQYF. CDR3 in DNA: TGCGCCAGCAGCTTTGGCGGGGGGGTTTCCTACGAGCAGTACTTC.

The rearrangement links TRBV27 to TRBJ1-5; D is unclear. Trimming shortened V by 3 bases and J by 4 bases, and 10 bases separated the two germline ends. Germline V gene lookup returns CDR1 MNHEY and CDR2 SMNVEV (reference sequence). CDR3 length equals 14 residues. CDR3 amino acids: CASSLRRFNQPQHF. Written as DNA, the CDR3 is TGTGCCAGCAGTTTGCGGCGGTTTAATCAGCCCCAGCATTTT.

The rearrangement links TRBV7-6 to TRBJ1-1, with D possibly TRBD1 on 6 matching bases. The CDR3 is 13 residues long. V was trimmed by 3 bases and J by 4 bases, leaving 9 bases between them. Germline values: CDR1 SGHVS, CDR2 FNYEAQ. For the CDR3, the DNA is TGTGCCAGCAGCTTCAGGGGACGCACTGAAGCTTTCTTT. It specifies CASSFRGRTEAFF.

There are a few counts of this clone. The V and J genes are TRBV19 and TRBJ1-5; D perhaps matches TRBD1 (6 bases). With 6 bases removed from V and 0 bases from J, the gap between germline ends came to 18 bases. The CDR3 runs 17 residues. Germline V gene sequence: CDR1 LNHDA, CDR2 SQIVND (reference sequence). The CDR3 loop is CASSTRIGQNSNQPQHF. The CDR3 DNA sequence: TGTGCCAGTAGCACTCGGATCGGACAGAATAGCAATCAGCCCCAGCATTTT.

The genes are TRBV3-1 (or the pseudogene TRBV3-2) and TRBJ1-2; 7 bases are shared with TRBD1. V lost 3 bases and J lost 8; bases outside the gene matches: 12. There are 15 residues in the CDR3. Germline CDR1 is LGHDT and CDR2 is YNNKEL (reference sequence). The CDR3 DNA reads TGTGCCAGCAGCCATTCCGGGACAGCCGTCCGGGGCTACACCTTC. It yields the protein CASSHSGTAVRGYTF.

This clone has just one count. V and J are TRBV20-1 and TRBJ1-3; 11 nucleotides align to TRBD1. The CDR3 is 15 amino acids. V shed 3 bases, J shed 2 bases, and the junction held 3 bases outside the gene matches. Germline V gene lookup returns CDR1 DFQATT and CDR2 SNEGSKA (reference sequence). The CDR3 loop reads CSASKGQGAGNTIYF. The CDR3 region has the DNA TGCAGTGCTAGTAAGGGACAGGGGGCTGGAAACACCATATATTTT.

As DNA, the CDR3 is TGTGCCAGCAGCTTAGTGGGGACACTCAATGAGCAGTTCTTC. This translates into CASSLVGTLNEQFF. The V call is TRBV7-9, the J call TRBJ2-1; tentative D call: TRBD1 (6 bases). The CDR3 contains 14 residues. V lost 1 base to trimming and J lost 6 bases, with 10 bases between them. Germline-derived CDR1 and CDR2 are SEHNR and FQNEAQ (reference sequence).

Here the CDR3 DNA reads TGTGCCAGCAGGACAGGCCTATATGGCTACACCTTC. This translates into CASRTGLYGYTF. The chain employs TRBV2 and TRBJ1-2; D possibly corresponds to TRBD1 (6 bases). Germline V lookup: CDR1 SNHLY, CDR2 FYNNEI. CDR3 length: 12 residues. V lost 6 bases and J lost 5, with 10 bases in between. The whole variable domain, filled in from reference TRBV2 and TRBJ1-2, reads EPEVTQTPSHQVTQMGQEVILRCVPISNHLYFYWYRQILGQKVEFLVSFYNNEISEKSEIFDDQFSVERPDGSNFTLKIRSTKLEDSAMYFCASRTGLYGYTFGSGTRLTVV.

This chain uses TRBV7-2 with TRBJ1-2, with 7 positions matching TRBD1. The J segment lost 8 bases and the V segment lost 5 bases, leaving 8 bases of the junction unmatched. CDR3 length equals 13 residues. Germline CDR1 and CDR2: SGHTA and FQGNSA. The CDR3: CASSRTGDAGYTF. CDR3 bases: TGTGCCAGCAGCCGTACAGGGGACGCCGGCTACACCTTC.

J is TRBJ1-1 and V is TRBV6-5, with a possible D match to TRBD1 (6 bases). The ends were cut back, 8 bases at V and 9 bases at J, with 16 bases in the middle. The germline gives CDR1 MNHEY, CDR2 SVGAGI. The CDR3 extends over 12 amino acids. DNA of the CDR3: TGTGCCAGCTGGGAGGGGGGGATTAAAGCTTTCTTT. Encoded protein: CASWEGGIKAFF.